These T cell receptor beta chains were read from a single sample in a study of blood T cells in healthy people across ages. TCRdb re-called the 5' RACE reads through MiXCR, storing one row per CDR3 protein. The repertoire consists of 700,000 to 1,000,000 distinct CDR3 sequences, with about 42% occurring once and the leading ten covering about 19%. What was sequenced was blood. These receptors all stem from a man aged 55 to 69 in good health. Both conserved end residues are part of each CDR3. A D gene is named only where the DNA matches it firmly. Clone size is given for some rows only: seen once, a few or many times, or a class if the clone is expanded.

-	many	TRBV4-3	TRBJ2-5	TGCGCCAGCAGCCAAGGATACCAAGAGACCCAGTACTTC	CASSQGYQETQYF
TRBD2	-	TRBV7-9	TRBJ2-1	TGTGCCAGCAGCTTCCAGACTAGCGGGGGACCTAATGAGCAGTTCTTC	CASSFQTSGGPNEQFF
-	-	TRBV5-1	TRBJ1-4	TGCGCCAGCAGCTTGGATACCCTGGGGGAAAAACTGTTTTTT	CASSLDTLGEKLFF
-	-	TRBV21-1	TRBJ2-3	TGTGCCAGCAGCAAAGAAGAGTTCAGGAACACAGATACGCAGTATTTT	CASSKEEFRNTDTQYF
-	few	TRBV20-1	TRBJ1-1	TGCAGTGCTAGGGGACGAGGGATCACAGGGCGGAACACTGAAGCTTTCTTT	CSARGRGITGRNTEAFF
-	few	TRBV7-2	TRBJ2-2	TGTGCCGGCCAGGAGGACAGCCACACCGGGGAGCTGTTTTTT	CAGQEDSHTGELFF
-	-	TRBV5-1	TRBJ2-3	TGCGCCAGCCGACTAACCCTGAGCACAGATACGCAGTATTTT	CASRLTLSTDTQYF
-	-	TRBV4-3	TRBJ2-1	TGCGCCAGCAGCCAAGTTAGGGTGGAGGGTAATGAGCAGTTCTTC	CASSQVRVEGNEQFF
-	-	TRBV10-3	TRBJ1-1	TGTGCCATCAGTGAGTCTGGGGTGGAAGCTTTCTTT	CAISESGVEAFF
-	many	TRBV5-1	TRBJ1-5	TGCGCCAGCAGCTTGGACAGGAATCAGCCCCAGCATTTT	CASSLDRNQPQHF
-	-	TRBV30	TRBJ2-3	TGTGCCTGGAGTGTAAGCAGGGTGGGGACAGATACGCAGTATTTT	CAWSVSRVGTDTQYF
-	few	TRBV4-3	TRBJ1-1	TGCGCCAGCAGCCAGGGTACGGGATACACTGAAGCTTTCTTT	CASSQGTGYTEAFF
-	-	TRBV5-1	TRBJ2-5	TGCGCCAGCAGTGATCCCGGGGGGACCCAGTACTTC	CASSDPGGTQYF
TRBD1	-	TRBV27	TRBJ1-4	TGTGCCAGCAGTTTATCCCTTCCCGGGACAGCTAGTGAAAAACTGTTTTTT	CASSLSLPGTASEKLFF
TRBD2	few	TRBV7-2	TRBJ2-1	TGTGCGGCTAGCGGGGGGCACAATGAGCAGTTCTTC	CAASGGHNEQFF
TRBD2	-	TRBV2	TRBJ2-5	TGTGCCAGCAGCGGGGACTACTCCTCCAATGAGCAGTACTTC	CASSGDYSSNEQYF
-	-	TRBV11-2	TRBJ2-7	TGTGCCAGCAGCTTTACACCAGCCGCCTACGAGCAGTACTTC	CASSFTPAAYEQYF
-	few	TRBV7-2	TRBJ2-3	TGTGCCAGCAGCTTAGGAGCTTTTTATACGCAGTATTTT	CASSLGAFYTQYF
-	-	TRBV5-1	TRBJ2-7	TGCGCCAGCAGCTTGGTAGAGGGCTTCGAGCAGTACTTC	CASSLVEGFEQYF
-	-	TRBV27	TRBJ2-3	TGTGCCAGCAGTGCCTCAGCTTTCACAGATACGCAGTATTTT	CASSASAFTDTQYF
-	few	TRBV19	TRBJ2-1	TGTGCTACATGGGGGAAGAATGAGCAGTTCTTC	CATWGKNEQFF
TRBD1	-	TRBV15	TRBJ1-1	TGTGCCACCAGCAGAGAGGACAGGAGGACTGAAGCTTTCTTT	CATSREDRRTEAFF
-	few	TRBV5-1	TRBJ2-4	TGCGCCAGCAGCGACCGACAGGCTGGGGGCAAAAACATTCAGTACTTC	CASSDRQAGGKNIQYF